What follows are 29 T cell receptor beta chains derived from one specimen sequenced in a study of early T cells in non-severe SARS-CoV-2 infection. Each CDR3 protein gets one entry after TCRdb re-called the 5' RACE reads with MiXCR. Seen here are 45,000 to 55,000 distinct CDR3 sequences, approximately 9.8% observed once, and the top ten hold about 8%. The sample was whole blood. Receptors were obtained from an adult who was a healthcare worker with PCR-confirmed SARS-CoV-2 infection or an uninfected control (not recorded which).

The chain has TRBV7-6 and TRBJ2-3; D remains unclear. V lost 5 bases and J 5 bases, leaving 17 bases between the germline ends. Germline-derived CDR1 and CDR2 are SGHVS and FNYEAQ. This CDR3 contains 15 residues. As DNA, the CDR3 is TGTGCCAGCAGCCCGGACCGTACCTCTGGAGATACGCAGTATTTT. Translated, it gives CASSPDRTSGDTQYF.

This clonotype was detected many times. The CDR3 loop reads CASRLSLPTNEKLFF. The CDR3 coding sequence is TGTGCCAGCAGGCTGTCCCTACCAACTAATGAAAAACTGTTTTTT. This chain links TRBV12-3 or TRBV12-4 with TRBJ1-4; D not resolved. CDR3 length: 15 residues. Trimming took 6 bases from V and 0 from J, leaving 11 bases between them.

The CDR3 sequence: CASGLFTSGGLSYNEQFF. The CDR3 bases are TGTGCTAGTGGTTTGTTTACTAGCGGGGGACTCTCCTACAATGAGCAGTTCTTC. This rearrangement joins TRBV12-5 to TRBJ2-1, with TRBD2 matching over 11 bases. The germline gives CDR1 LGHNT, CDR2 FRNRAP. With 2 bases clipped from V and 0 bases from J, the junction kept 6 bases outside the gene matches. The CDR3 has 18 amino acids.

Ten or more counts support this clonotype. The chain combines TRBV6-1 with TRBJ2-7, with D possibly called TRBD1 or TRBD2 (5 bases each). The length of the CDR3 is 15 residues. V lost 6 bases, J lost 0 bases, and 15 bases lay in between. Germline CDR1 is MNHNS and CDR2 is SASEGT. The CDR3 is CASRLLGPSSYEQYF. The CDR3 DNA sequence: TGTGCCAGCAGGCTGCTGGGACCCAGCTCCTACGAGCAGTACTTC.

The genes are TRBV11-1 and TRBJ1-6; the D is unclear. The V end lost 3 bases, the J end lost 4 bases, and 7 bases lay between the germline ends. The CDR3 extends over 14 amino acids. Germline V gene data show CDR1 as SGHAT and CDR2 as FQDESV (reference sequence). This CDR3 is CASSFSGYNSPLHF. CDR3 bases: TGTGCCAGCAGCTTCTCCGGATATAATTCACCCCTCCACTTT.

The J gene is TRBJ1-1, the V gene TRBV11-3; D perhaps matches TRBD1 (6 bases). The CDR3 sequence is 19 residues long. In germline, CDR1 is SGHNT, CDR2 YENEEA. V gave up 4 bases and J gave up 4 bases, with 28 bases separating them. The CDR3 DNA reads TGTGCCAGCAGCTCGGCCTCACTTGGGACAACCAAAGGAGGCACTGAAGCTTTCTTT. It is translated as CASSSASLGTTKGGTEAFF.

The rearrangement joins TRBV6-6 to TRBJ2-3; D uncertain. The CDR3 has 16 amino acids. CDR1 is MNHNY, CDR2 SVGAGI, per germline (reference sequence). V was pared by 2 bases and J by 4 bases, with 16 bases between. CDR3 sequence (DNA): TGTGCCAGCAGTTACGTAGACACGAAGTTCCCAGATACGCAGTATTTT. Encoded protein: CASSYVDTKFPDTQYF.

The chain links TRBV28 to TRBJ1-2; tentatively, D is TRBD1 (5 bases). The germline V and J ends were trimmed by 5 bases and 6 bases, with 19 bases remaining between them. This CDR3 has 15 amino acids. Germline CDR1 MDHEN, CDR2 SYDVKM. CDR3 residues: CASSETRGDKDGYTF. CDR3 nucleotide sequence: TGTGCCAGCAGTGAGACTCGGGGGGATAAGGATGGCTACACCTTC.

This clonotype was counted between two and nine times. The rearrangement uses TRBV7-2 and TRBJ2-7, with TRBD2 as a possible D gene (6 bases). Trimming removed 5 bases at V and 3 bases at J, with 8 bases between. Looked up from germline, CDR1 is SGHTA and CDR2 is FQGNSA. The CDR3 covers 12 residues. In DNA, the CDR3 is TGTGCCAGCAGCCCGGGACTCTACGAGCAGTACTTC. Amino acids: CASSPGLYEQYF.

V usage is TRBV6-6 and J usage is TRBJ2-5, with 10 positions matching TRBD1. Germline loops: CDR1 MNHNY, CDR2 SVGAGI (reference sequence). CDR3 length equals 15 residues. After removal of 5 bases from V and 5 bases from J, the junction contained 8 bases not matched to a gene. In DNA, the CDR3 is TGTGCCAGCAGTATACGACAGGGGGCGCCGGAGACCCAGTACTTC. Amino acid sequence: CASSIRQGAPETQYF.

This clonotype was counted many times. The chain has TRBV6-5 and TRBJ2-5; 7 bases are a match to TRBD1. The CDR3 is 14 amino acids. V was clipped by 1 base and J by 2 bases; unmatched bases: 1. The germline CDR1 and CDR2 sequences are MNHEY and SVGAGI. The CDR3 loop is CASSYWDRQETQYF. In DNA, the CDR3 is TGTGCCAGCAGTTACTGGGACAGACAAGAGACCCAGTACTTC.

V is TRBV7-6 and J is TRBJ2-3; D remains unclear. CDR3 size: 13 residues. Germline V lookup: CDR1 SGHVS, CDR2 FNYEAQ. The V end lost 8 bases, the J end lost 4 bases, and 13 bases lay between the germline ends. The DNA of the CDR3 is TGTGCCAGCGACCCAGCTGAGGCAGATACGCAGTATTTT. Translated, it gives CASDPAEADTQYF. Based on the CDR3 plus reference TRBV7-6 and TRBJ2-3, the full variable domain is GAGVSQSPRYKVTKRGQDVALRCDPISGHVSLYWYRQALGQGPEFLTYFNYEAQQDKSGLPNDRFSAERPEGSISTLTIQRTEQRDSAMYRCASDPAEADTQYFGPGTRLTVL.

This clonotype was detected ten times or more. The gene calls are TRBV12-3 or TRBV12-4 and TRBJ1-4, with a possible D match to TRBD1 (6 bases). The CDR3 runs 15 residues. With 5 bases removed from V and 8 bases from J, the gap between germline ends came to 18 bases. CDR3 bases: TGTGCCAGCAGTCCCGGCGGGGGCCTAGGGGAAAAACTGTTTTTT. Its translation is CASSPGGGLGEKLFF.

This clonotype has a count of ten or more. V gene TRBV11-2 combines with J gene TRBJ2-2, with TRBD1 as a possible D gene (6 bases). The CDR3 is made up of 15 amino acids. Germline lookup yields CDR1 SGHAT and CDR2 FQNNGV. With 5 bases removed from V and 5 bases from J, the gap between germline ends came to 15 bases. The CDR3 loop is CASSLDLGATGELFF. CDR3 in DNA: TGTGCCAGCAGCCTCGATCTGGGGGCGACCGGGGAGCTGTTTTTT.

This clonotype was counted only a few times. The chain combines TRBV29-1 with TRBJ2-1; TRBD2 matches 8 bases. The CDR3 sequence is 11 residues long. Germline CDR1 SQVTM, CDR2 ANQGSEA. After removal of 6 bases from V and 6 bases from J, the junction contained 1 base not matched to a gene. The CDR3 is CSVGLGNEQFF. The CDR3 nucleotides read TGCAGCGTGGGACTAGGCAATGAGCAGTTCTTC.

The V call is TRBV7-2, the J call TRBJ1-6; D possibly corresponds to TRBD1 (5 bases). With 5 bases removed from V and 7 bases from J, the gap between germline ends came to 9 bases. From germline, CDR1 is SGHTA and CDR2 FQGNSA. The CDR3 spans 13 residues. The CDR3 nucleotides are TGTGCCAGCAGCCAAGACAGAAATTCACCCCTCCACTTT. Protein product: CASSQDRNSPLHF.

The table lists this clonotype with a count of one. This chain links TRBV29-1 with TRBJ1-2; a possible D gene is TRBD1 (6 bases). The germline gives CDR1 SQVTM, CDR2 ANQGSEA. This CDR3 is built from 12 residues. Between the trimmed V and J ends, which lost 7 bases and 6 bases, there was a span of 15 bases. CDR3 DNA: TGCAGCGCCCCGGAGGGGGGGGATGGCTACACCTTC. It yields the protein CSAPEGGDGYTF.

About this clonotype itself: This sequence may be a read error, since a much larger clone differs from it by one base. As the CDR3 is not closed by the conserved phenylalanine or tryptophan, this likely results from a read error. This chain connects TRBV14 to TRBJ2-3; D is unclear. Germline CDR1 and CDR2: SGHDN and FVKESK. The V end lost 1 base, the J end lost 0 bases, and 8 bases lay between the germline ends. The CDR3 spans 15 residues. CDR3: CASSQGRFSTDTQYS. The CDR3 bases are TGTGCCAGCAGCCAAGGACGTTTTAGCACAGATACGCAGTATTCT.

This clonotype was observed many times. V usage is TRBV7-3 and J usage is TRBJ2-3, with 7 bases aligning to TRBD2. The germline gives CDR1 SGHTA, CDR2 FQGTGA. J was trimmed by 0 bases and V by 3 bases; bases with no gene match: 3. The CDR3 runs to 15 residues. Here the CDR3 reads CASSLAGASTDTQYF. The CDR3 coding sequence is TGTGCCAGCAGCTTGGCGGGAGCGAGCACAGATACGCAGTATTTT. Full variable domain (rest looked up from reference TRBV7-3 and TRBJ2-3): GAGVSQTPSNKVTEKGKYVELRCDPISGHTALYWYRQSLGQGPEFLIYFQGTGAADDSGLPNDRFFAVRPEGSVSTLKIQRTERGDSAVYLCASSLAGASTDTQYFGPGTRLTVL.

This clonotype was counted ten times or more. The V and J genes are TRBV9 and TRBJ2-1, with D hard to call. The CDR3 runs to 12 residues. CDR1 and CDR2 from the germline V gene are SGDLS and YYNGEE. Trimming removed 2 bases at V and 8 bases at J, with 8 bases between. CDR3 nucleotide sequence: TGTGCCAGCAGCGTTCGTGATTATGAGCAGTTCTTC. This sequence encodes CASSVRDYEQFF. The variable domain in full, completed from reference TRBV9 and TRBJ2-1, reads DSGVTQTPKHLITATGQRVTLRCSPRSGDLSVYWYQQSLDQGLQFLIQYYNGEERAKGNILERFSAQQFPDLHSELNLSSLELGDSALYFCASSVRDYEQFFGPGTRLTVL.

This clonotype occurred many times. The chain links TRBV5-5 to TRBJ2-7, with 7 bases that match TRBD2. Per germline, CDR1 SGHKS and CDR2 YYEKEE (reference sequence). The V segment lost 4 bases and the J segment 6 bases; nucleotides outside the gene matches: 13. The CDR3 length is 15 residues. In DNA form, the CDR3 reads TGTGCCAGCAGCAACCGGGGCCCGGGCGGGGGCGAGCAGTACTTC. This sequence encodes CASSNRGPGGGEQYF.

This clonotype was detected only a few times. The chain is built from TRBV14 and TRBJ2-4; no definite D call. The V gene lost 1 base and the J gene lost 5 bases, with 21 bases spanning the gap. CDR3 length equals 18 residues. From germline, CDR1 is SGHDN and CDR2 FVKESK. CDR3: CASSQGVLGRAPQNIQYF. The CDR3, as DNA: TGTGCCAGCAGCCAAGGTGTGCTTGGACGAGCACCCCAAAACATTCAGTACTTC.

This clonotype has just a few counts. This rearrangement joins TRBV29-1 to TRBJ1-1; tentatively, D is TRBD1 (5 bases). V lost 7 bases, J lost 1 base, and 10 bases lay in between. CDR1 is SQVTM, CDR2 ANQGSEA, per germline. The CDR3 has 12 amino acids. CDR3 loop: CSGGRENTEAFF. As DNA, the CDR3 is TGCAGCGGGGGACGGGAGAACACTGAAGCTTTCTTT.

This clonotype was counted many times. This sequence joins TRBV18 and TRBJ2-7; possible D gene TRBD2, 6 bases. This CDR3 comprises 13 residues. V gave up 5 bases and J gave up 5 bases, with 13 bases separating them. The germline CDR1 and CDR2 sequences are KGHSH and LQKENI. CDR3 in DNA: TGTGCCAGCTCATCCGGGAGAACGGACGAGCAGTACTTC. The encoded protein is CASSSGRTDEQYF.

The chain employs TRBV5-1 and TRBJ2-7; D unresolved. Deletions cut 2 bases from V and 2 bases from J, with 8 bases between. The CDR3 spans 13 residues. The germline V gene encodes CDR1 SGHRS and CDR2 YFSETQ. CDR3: CASSFDWTYEQYF. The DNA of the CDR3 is TGCGCCAGCAGCTTTGACTGGACCTACGAGCAGTACTTC.

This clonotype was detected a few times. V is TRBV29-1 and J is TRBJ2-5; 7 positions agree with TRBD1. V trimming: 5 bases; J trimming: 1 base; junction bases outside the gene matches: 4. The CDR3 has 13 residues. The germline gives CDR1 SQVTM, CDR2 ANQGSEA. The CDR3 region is CSVRQGPQETQYF. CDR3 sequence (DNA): TGCAGCGTTAGACAGGGCCCCCAAGAGACCCAGTACTTC.

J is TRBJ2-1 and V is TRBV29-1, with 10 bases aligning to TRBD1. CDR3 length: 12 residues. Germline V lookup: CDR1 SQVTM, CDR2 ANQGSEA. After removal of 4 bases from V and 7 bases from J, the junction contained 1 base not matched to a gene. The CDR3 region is CSVGTGGNEQFF. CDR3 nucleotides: TGCAGCGTTGGGACAGGGGGGAATGAGCAGTTCTTC.

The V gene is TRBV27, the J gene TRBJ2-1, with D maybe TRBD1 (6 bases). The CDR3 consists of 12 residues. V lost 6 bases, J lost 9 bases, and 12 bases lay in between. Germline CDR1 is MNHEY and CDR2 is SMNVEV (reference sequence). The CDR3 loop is CASRARGIEQFF. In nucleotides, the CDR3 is TGTGCCAGCAGGGCCAGGGGCATTGAGCAGTTCTTC.

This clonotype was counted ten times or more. The DNA for the CDR3 is TGTGCCAGCAGCCCCCAGACAAACTATGGCTACACCTTC. As protein: CASSPQTNYGYTF. The gene calls are TRBV7-2 and TRBJ1-2; no reliable D call. Looked up from germline, CDR1 is SGHTA and CDR2 is FQGNSA. This CDR3 contains 13 residues. The V gene lost 5 bases and the J gene lost 2 bases, with 9 bases spanning the gap.